This paragraph reports one T cell receptor beta chain. Antigen: not known. At one boundary the junction diverges from the germline segment, which might be a read error. Per the germline V gene, CDR1 is MGHRA and CDR2 is YSYEKL. This CDR3 is built from 15 residues. The data were produced by immunoSEQ multiplex PCR, yet TCRdb's version contains in-frame clones alone and is incomplete. The data show some 56,000 clones, approximately 83% seen once. This specimen belongs to a study of T cell responses to AZD1222 COVID-19 vaccine. Findings and caveats of the study: Samples come after the peak T cell response, not at day 14.

The source is an adult in good health. This sample comprised peripheral blood, obtained on day 0 of AZD1222 vaccination. V is TRBV4-1 and J is TRBJ1-5, with TRBD1 as a possible D gene (5 bases). The CDR3 region is CVSSQSAGRGQPQHF. CDR3 nucleotide sequence: TGCGTCAGCAGCCAGAGTGCGGGGAGGGGACAGCCCCAGCATTTT.